Listed below are T cell receptor beta chains from one sample, sequenced in a study of T cells in Graves' hyperthyroidism and ophthalmopathy. MiXCR, applied by TCRdb to the multiplex PCR reads, yields one record per CDR3 protein. The data hold around 240,000 distinct CDR3 sequences, with about a sixth observed a single time. The source material was blood. The receptors shown here come from a woman between 18 and 29 years old with Graves' ophthalmopathy. The CDR3 runs from the conserved cysteine through the conserved F or W. Fields, in order: clone size, J gene, D gene, V gene, CDR3 protein, CDR3 DNA. A D gene is named only where the DNA matches it firmly. Expanded clones are given a class, and other clones once, few, many or no size at all.

clone_size: many
j_call: TRBJ1-2
d_call: -
v_call: TRBV7-2
cdr3_aa: CASSSGGLTGYGYTF
cdr3_nt: TGTGCCAGCAGCTCCGGTGGGTTAACGGGATATGGCTACACCTTC

clone_size: many
j_call: TRBJ1-2
d_call: -
v_call: TRBV12-3/TRBV12-4
cdr3_aa: CASSPGSGSGYTF
cdr3_nt: TGTGCCAGCAGTCCCGGGAGCGGGAGTGGCTACACCTTC

clone_size: many
j_call: TRBJ1-1
d_call: TRBD1
v_call: TRBV12-5
cdr3_aa: CASGPTDRADTEAFF
cdr3_nt: TGTGCTAGTGGTCCGACAGACAGGGCGGACACTGAAGCTTTCTTT

clone_size: many
j_call: TRBJ2-6
d_call: -
v_call: TRBV14
cdr3_aa: CASSPVGGREPF
cdr3_nt: TGTGCCAGCAGCCCCGTCGGGGGACGGGAGCCTTTC

clone_size: many
j_call: TRBJ2-4
d_call: -
v_call: TRBV20-1
cdr3_aa: CSASSGAKNIQYF
cdr3_nt: TGCAGTGCTAGTTCCGGGGCCAAAAACATTCAGTACTTC

clone_size: many
j_call: TRBJ2-7
d_call: -
v_call: TRBV11-1
cdr3_aa: CASSLSDYEQYF
cdr3_nt: TGTGCCAGCAGCTTATCAGACTACGAGCAGTACTTC

clone_size: -
j_call: TRBJ2-7
d_call: TRBD2
v_call: TRBV19
cdr3_aa: CASSIPTSGTDDEQYF
cdr3_nt: TGTGCCAGTAGTATCCCGACTAGCGGGACGGACGATGAGCAGTACTTC

clone_size: many
j_call: TRBJ1-4
d_call: -
v_call: TRBV19
cdr3_aa: CASSLMAVRGEKLFF
cdr3_nt: TGTGCCAGTAGCCTCATGGCAGTTCGCGGAGAAAAACTGTTTTTT

clone_size: many
j_call: TRBJ1-2
d_call: TRBD1
v_call: TRBV12-3/TRBV12-4
cdr3_aa: CASSGTGGVFNYGYTF
cdr3_nt: TGTGCCAGCAGCGGGACAGGGGGTGTTTTTAACTATGGCTACACCTTC

clone_size: many
j_call: TRBJ2-1
d_call: -
v_call: TRBV29-1
cdr3_aa: CSSMWRPHVTKQFF
cdr3_nt: TGCAGCTCCATGTGGCGACCGCATGTTACAAAGCAGTTCTTC

clone_size: -
j_call: TRBJ1-6
d_call: -
v_call: TRBV5-4
cdr3_aa: CASSLGLGQYNSPLHF
cdr3_nt: TGTGCCAGCAGCTTGGGCTTAGGACAGTATAATTCACCCCTCCACTTT

clone_size: many
j_call: TRBJ1-5
d_call: -
v_call: TRBV6-2/TRBV6-3
cdr3_aa: CASRSAGDNQPQHF
cdr3_nt: TGTGCCAGCAGGTCGGCAGGCGATAATCAGCCCCAGCATTTT

clone_size: many
j_call: TRBJ1-3
d_call: -
v_call: TRBV11-2
cdr3_aa: CASSLTLGGPGNTIYF
cdr3_nt: TGTGCCAGCAGCCTTACCCTAGGAGGGCCTGGAAACACCATATATTTT

clone_size: few
j_call: TRBJ1-6
d_call: -
v_call: TRBV3-1
cdr3_aa: CASSQVPRSSPLHF
cdr3_nt: TGTGCCAGCAGCCAAGTGCCAAGGTCATCACCCCTCCACTTT

clone_size: many
j_call: TRBJ2-2
d_call: -
v_call: TRBV3-1
cdr3_aa: CASSLGQNTGELFF
cdr3_nt: TGTGCCAGCAGCCTCGGACAGAACACCGGGGAGCTGTTTTTT

clone_size: many
j_call: TRBJ1-5
d_call: TRBD1
v_call: TRBV20-1
cdr3_aa: CSASAVGTGGNQPQHF
cdr3_nt: TGCAGTGCTAGTGCCGTCGGGACAGGGGGCAATCAGCCCCAGCATTTT

clone_size: few
j_call: TRBJ2-3
d_call: -
v_call: TRBV6-5
cdr3_aa: CASSYSRTLTSTDTQYF
cdr3_nt: TGTGCCAGCAGTTACTCTCGAACCCTTACGAGCACAGATACGCAGTATTTT

clone_size: -
j_call: TRBJ1-4
d_call: TRBD1
v_call: TRBV5-1
cdr3_aa: CASSGGQHNEKLFF
cdr3_nt: TGCGCCAGCAGCGGGGGACAGCATAATGAAAAACTGTTTTTT

clone_size: many
j_call: TRBJ2-2
d_call: -
v_call: TRBV30
cdr3_aa: CAWSQPPSTGELFF
cdr3_nt: TGTGCCTGGTCCCAGCCGCCGTCCACCGGGGAGCTGTTTTTT

clone_size: -
j_call: TRBJ2-1
d_call: -
v_call: TRBV12-3/TRBV12-4
cdr3_aa: CASSPRGGGPNEQFF
cdr3_nt: TGTGCCAGCAGTCCCCGCGGGGGCGGTCCCAATGAGCAGTTCTTC

clone_size: many
j_call: TRBJ2-7
d_call: -
v_call: TRBV5-1
cdr3_aa: CASSLGFGGATYEQYF
cdr3_nt: TGCGCCAGCAGCTTGGGCTTCGGCGGGGCTACCTACGAGCAGTACTTC

clone_size: many
j_call: TRBJ1-2
d_call: TRBD1
v_call: TRBV11-3
cdr3_aa: CASSLESGGVYGYTF
cdr3_nt: TGTGCCAGCAGCTTAGAATCAGGGGGCGTCTATGGCTACACCTTC

clone_size: many
j_call: TRBJ2-2
d_call: TRBD2
v_call: TRBV5-1
cdr3_aa: CASSPKRGLSGELFF
cdr3_nt: TGCGCCAGCAGCCCAAAGCGGGGGTTGTCCGGGGAGCTGTTTTTT

clone_size: many
j_call: TRBJ2-1
d_call: TRBD2
v_call: TRBV7-8
cdr3_aa: CASSQQRDKSNEQFF
cdr3_nt: TGTGCCAGCAGCCAACAGCGGGATAAGTCCAATGAGCAGTTCTTC

clone_size: many
j_call: TRBJ2-1
d_call: TRBD2
v_call: TRBV9
cdr3_aa: CASSVAVSGRGTYNEQFF
cdr3_nt: TGTGCCAGCAGCGTAGCGGTTAGCGGGAGAGGAACCTACAATGAGCAGTTCTTC

clone_size: -
j_call: TRBJ2-1
d_call: TRBD1
v_call: TRBV20-1
cdr3_aa: CSATGTGIGNEQFF
cdr3_nt: TGCAGTGCTACCGGGACAGGGATCGGCAATGAGCAGTTCTTC

clone_size: many
j_call: TRBJ2-5
d_call: TRBD2
v_call: TRBV4-2
cdr3_aa: CASSQGGGARYQETQYF
cdr3_nt: TGTGCCAGCAGCCAAGGCGGGGGGGCCAGATACCAAGAGACCCAGTACTTC

clone_size: many
j_call: TRBJ2-5
d_call: -
v_call: TRBV7-3
cdr3_aa: CASSAAGLGTGETQYF
cdr3_nt: TGTGCCAGCAGCGCTGCGGGACTCGGGACGGGAGAGACCCAGTACTTC

clone_size: many
j_call: TRBJ2-5
d_call: -
v_call: TRBV2
cdr3_aa: CASRPLEGLGETQYF
cdr3_nt: TGTGCCAGCAGACCCCTAGAGGGCTTGGGAGAGACCCAGTACTTC

clone_size: -
j_call: TRBJ2-7
d_call: TRBD1
v_call: TRBV29-1
cdr3_aa: CSVLIQGVRAEQYF
cdr3_nt: TGCAGCGTTTTAATACAGGGGGTGAGGGCCGAGCAGTACTTC

clone_size: many
j_call: TRBJ2-1
d_call: -
v_call: TRBV5-8
cdr3_aa: CASHRGAVAYNEQFF
cdr3_nt: TGTGCCAGCCACCGGGGGGCCGTAGCCTACAATGAGCAGTTCTTC

clone_size: many
j_call: TRBJ2-6
d_call: TRBD1
v_call: TRBV9
cdr3_aa: CASSGGTGALGANVLTF
cdr3_nt: TGTGCCAGCAGCGGTGGGACAGGGGCGCTAGGGGCCAACGTCCTGACTTTC

clone_size: -
j_call: TRBJ2-7
d_call: TRBD2
v_call: TRBV20-1
cdr3_aa: CSASGTSGREQYF
cdr3_nt: TGCAGTGCCTCGGGGACTAGCGGGAGGGAGCAGTACTTC

clone_size: many
j_call: TRBJ2-2
d_call: -
v_call: TRBV14
cdr3_aa: CASSHVQPGYTGELFF
cdr3_nt: TGTGCCAGCAGCCACGTACAACCGGGATACACCGGGGAGCTGTTTTTT

clone_size: many
j_call: TRBJ2-5
d_call: TRBD2
v_call: TRBV3-1
cdr3_aa: CASSQVLAGDRRTPETQYF
cdr3_nt: TGTGCCAGCAGCCAAGTATTAGCGGGAGATAGGAGAACCCCAGAGACCCAGTACTTC

clone_size: many
j_call: TRBJ1-1
d_call: -
v_call: TRBV5-1
cdr3_aa: CASRPGQTLNTEAFF
cdr3_nt: TGCGCCAGCAGACCAGGACAGACCCTGAACACTGAAGCTTTCTTT

clone_size: many
j_call: TRBJ2-5
d_call: TRBD2
v_call: TRBV27
cdr3_aa: CASSLLQAGTLALETQYF
cdr3_nt: TGTGCCAGCAGTTTATTACAAGCGGGGACCCTCGCGCTGGAGACCCAGTACTTC